Below, 22 T cell receptor beta chains from the same sample are listed, as sequenced in a study of synovial regulatory T cells in juvenile arthritis. Synovial fluid was collected with matched peripheral blood from each patient with active arthritis. Generated by immunoSEQ multiplex PCR, the TCRdb table keeps only in-frame clones and is missing some. The sample is made up of roughly 2,600 clones, and the top ten hold about an eighth of it. The specimen was Treg cells from the synovium. These receptors were obtained from a donor aged 2-30 years with juvenile idiopathic arthritis.

The V and J genes are TRBV7-2 and TRBJ1-4; TCRdb picks TRBD1, but there is no DNA to check that call. The CDR3 has 14 amino acids. This entry has no DNA. Germline V gene lookup returns CDR1 SGHTA and CDR2 FQGNSA. CDR3 amino acids: CAGSYRAGREKLFF.

This chain uses TRBV2 with TRBJ2-7; the TCRdb D gene call, TRBD2, has no DNA to confirm it. CDR1 is SNHLY, CDR2 FYNNEI, per germline. The CDR3 sequence is 13 residues long. DNA is not recorded here. The CDR3 reads CASHKLSLYEQYF.

Frequency places this clone as medium-sized. J is TRBJ2-2 and V is TRBV6-5; TCRdb selects TRBD1, and the lack of DNA leaves this call unchecked. The germline V gene encodes CDR1 MNHEY and CDR2 SVGAGI. CDR3 length: 16 amino acids. No DNA is given. This CDR3 reads CASSYSGQGMAGELFF.

The chain employs TRBV6-6 and TRBJ1-1; TCRdb's assignment of TRBD1 cannot be checked, as there is no DNA. This CDR3 region has 13 residues. No DNA has been recorded. Germline V gene sequence: CDR1 MNHNY, CDR2 SVGAGI (reference sequence). The CDR3 region is CASSNRRNTEAFF.

This clone is labeled medium-sized based on frequency. V gene TRBV10-1 combines with J gene TRBJ2-1; the D gene TCRdb calls, TRBD2, cannot be checked with no DNA. CDR1 WNHNN and CDR2 SYGVQD come from the germline V gene (reference sequence). CDR3 length: 14 residues. Nucleotide data are not available. This CDR3 is CASSAIFAGDEQFF.

The gene calls are TRBV7-9 and TRBJ2-7; TCRdb's D call of TRBD1 is untestable without DNA. Germline CDR1 reads SEHNR; CDR2 reads FQNEAQ (reference sequence). This CDR3 spans 15 amino acids. No DNA accompanies this entry. This chain's CDR3 is CASSFPQAPYEEQYF. Filled out from reference TRBV7-9 and TRBJ2-7, the complete variable domain reads DTGVSQNPRHKITKRGQNVTFRCDPISEHNRLYWYRQTLGQGPEFLTYFQNEAQLEKSRLLSDRFSAERPKGSFSTLEIQRTEQGDSAMYLCASSFPQAPYEEQYFGPGTRLTVT.

The chain is built from TRBV5-1 and TRBJ2-5; TCRdb designates TRBD2, a call that cannot be tested without DNA. Looked up from germline, CDR1 is SGHRS and CDR2 is YFSETQ. The CDR3 sequence is 18 residues long. No DNA has been recorded. CDR3 in amino acids: CASSLDPPGLAGPGTQYF.

The chain has TRBV11-3 and TRBJ2-1; the D gene TCRdb calls, TRBD2, cannot be checked with no DNA. The length of the CDR3 is 15 residues. Only the protein is on record. CDR1 and CDR2 (germline): SGHNT, YENEEA. The CDR3 sequence: CASSTGAGGYNEQFF.

V and J are TRBV6-6 and TRBJ2-1; TCRdb returns TRBD1, unconfirmable since there is no DNA. CDR3 length: 12 residues. DNA is not on record. In germline, CDR1 is MNHNY, CDR2 SVGAGI (reference sequence). CDR3 in amino acids: CASSYGQGALFF.

V is TRBV4-3 and J is TRBJ2-2; checking the TCRdb D call of TRBD2 is not possible without DNA. There are 15 residues in the CDR3. The DNA is unrecorded. In germline, CDR1 is LGHNA, CDR2 YSLEER. The CDR3 here is CASSQVTSGAGELFF.

According to its frequency, this clone is medium-sized. V is TRBV6-1 and J is TRBJ1-1. There are 15 residues in the CDR3. The DNA is unrecorded. Germline CDR1 MNHNS, CDR2 SASEGT. CDR3 loop: CASSSNSLMNTEAFF.

The genes are TRBV6-1 and TRBJ1-4; TCRdb's D gene call, TRBD1, goes unchecked for lack of DNA. The CDR3 has 13 amino acids. There is no recorded DNA. The germline V gene encodes CDR1 MNHNS and CDR2 SASEGT. The CDR3 sequence is CASGDRVNEKLFF.

The chain recombines TRBV19 with TRBJ1-4; with no DNA, the TCRdb D assignment of TRBD1 cannot be verified. The CDR3 length is 14 residues. No nucleotide data were recorded. Germline CDR1 LNHDA, CDR2 SQIVND (reference sequence). The CDR3 is CASSPQEYNEKLFF.

The chain has TRBV6-1 and TRBJ2-1; TCRdb names TRBD1, which stays unverified in the absence of DNA. Germline V gene lookup returns CDR1 MNHNS and CDR2 SASEGT. The CDR3 loop spans 12 amino acids. Only the protein is on record. The CDR3 spells CASSAVYNEQFF.

This chain connects TRBV28 to TRBJ2-7; the TCRdb D gene call, TRBD2, has no DNA to confirm it. Germline CDR1 and CDR2: MDHEN and SYDVKM. The CDR3 is 16 amino acids. No DNA sequence is on record. The chain's CDR3 is CASSPPARAFSYEQYF.

This clone registers large (0.1 to 1%) by frequency. This chain links TRBV5-1 with TRBJ2-7; TCRdb's D call, TRBD1, is unchecked because there is no DNA. This CDR3 region has 14 residues. There is no recorded DNA. Germline V gene lookup returns CDR1 SGHRS and CDR2 YFSETQ. CDR3: CASSLGQTIYEQYF.

This chain joins TRBV7-9 and TRBJ1-1. This CDR3 contains 12 residues. The DNA is unrecorded. The germline CDR1 and CDR2 sequences are SEHNR and FQNEAQ (reference sequence). This CDR3 reads CAGGVDGTEAFF.

The chain combines TRBV6-1 with TRBJ1-5; the D gene TCRdb calls, TRBD1, cannot be checked with no DNA. Germline CDR1 is MNHNS and CDR2 is SASEGT. The CDR3 is 15 residues long. Only the protein is available. The chain's CDR3 is CASRRQGFSNQPQHF.

The rearrangement uses TRBV4-3 and TRBJ2-7; no DNA is available, so the TRBD2 call from TCRdb remains unchecked. There are 20 residues in the CDR3. No coding sequence is recorded. Germline loops: CDR1 LGHNA, CDR2 YSLEER. CDR3 in amino acids: CASSQYPKLGLAGGRYEQYF.

This clone is medium-sized (0.01 to 0.1%) by frequency. The chain combines TRBV19 with TRBJ1-2. The CDR3 runs 17 residues. Nucleotide data are not available. Germline CDR1 LNHDA, CDR2 SQIVND (reference sequence). This CDR3 is CASRTIGTPGRHYGYTF.

The V gene is TRBV4-1, the J gene TRBJ1-5; TCRdb returns TRBD1, unconfirmable since there is no DNA. This CDR3 contains 13 residues. The record lacks a DNA sequence. Germline lookup yields CDR1 MGHRA and CDR2 YSYEKL. The CDR3 is CASSETRGQPQHF.

The rearrangement uses TRBV5-1 and TRBJ2-3; absent DNA, TCRdb's TRBD2 call cannot be checked. The CDR3 covers 16 residues. The DNA is unrecorded. Germline V gene lookup returns CDR1 SGHRS and CDR2 YFSETQ. CDR3 in amino acids: CASSLAVAGGTDTQYF.